These T cell receptor beta chains were read from a single sample in a study of beta chain features in type 1 diabetes. Using immunoSEQ multiplex PCR, the repertoire was profiled, and TCRdb retains in-frame clones only, with some absent. The data hold a few hundred thousand clones, with 25% to 30% observed a single time. What was sequenced was central memory CD4+ T cells from blood. Receptors originate from a young man in good health. The CDR3 runs from the conserved cysteine through the conserved F or W. A D gene is named only where the DNA matches it firmly. Rows give clone size only sometimes, using once, few, many, or a class for an expanded clone.

V,length,size,D,J,DNA,CDR3
TRBV28,12,-,-,TRBJ1-3,TGTGCCAGCATGGACTCTGGAAACACCATATATTTT,CASMDSGNTIYF
TRBV2,15,few,TRBD1,TRBJ2-4,TGTGCCAGCAGTCCGGGACAGAGAGCCAAAAACATTCAGTACTTC,CASSPGQRAKNIQYF
TRBV27,15,-,TRBD2,TRBJ2-1,TGTGCCAGCAGTTCAACGGGACTAACGGTATCTGAGCAGTTCTTC,CASSSTGLTVSEQFF
TRBV6-5,13,-,-,TRBJ1-5,TGTGCCAGCAGTCCCGATTGGCGGGGGGCCCAGCATTTT,CASSPDWRGAQHF
TRBV27,13,-,-,TRBJ1-5,TGTGCCAGCAGTCCCCAAAGTGGCCAGCCCCAGCATTTT,CASSPQSGQPQHF
TRBV7-2,12,few,-,TRBJ2-7,TGTGCCAGCAGTCTTATACCCTCCGAGCAGTACTTC,CASSLIPSEQYF
TRBV10-3,14,few,-,TRBJ2-1,TGTGCCATCAGTGAGCCCAATTCATTCAATGAGCAGTTCTTC,CAISEPNSFNEQFF
TRBV10-3,16,-,TRBD2,TRBJ2-7,TGTGCCATCAGTGGTTCCCTAGCGGGAGTCCCCTACGAGCAGTACTTC,CAISGSLAGVPYEQYF
TRBV27,15,-,TRBD2,TRBJ2-1,TGTGCCAGCAGTAACGGACTAGCCGGCTACAATGAGCAGTTCTTC,CASSNGLAGYNEQFF
TRBV13,18,-,TRBD2,TRBJ2-3,TGTGCCAGCAGCTTAGGCCTTACTACTAGCGGCCTAACAGATACGCAGTATTTT,CASSLGLTTSGLTDTQYF
TRBV15,12,-,-,TRBJ2-3,TGTGCCACCAGCAGTCTGCGGGATACGCAGTATTTT,CATSSLRDTQYF
TRBV19,14,-,TRBD2,TRBJ2-7,TGTGCCAGTGGGATGGTAGCGGGAAGAGGCGAGCAGTACTTC,CASGMVAGRGEQYF
TRBV7-6,14,few,-,TRBJ1-1,TGTGCCAGCAGCTTAGATGGGGGAAACACTGAAGCTTTCTTT,CASSLDGGNTEAFF
TRBV6-5,14,-,-,TRBJ2-2,TGTGCCAGCAGGCCGGGACCGCGCTTCGGGGAGCTGTTTTTT,CASRPGPRFGELFF
TRBV7-9,16,few,TRBD2,TRBJ2-7,TGTGCCAGCAGCAAGGACTTACTTACTAGCGGAGGAGAGCAGTACTTC,CASSKDLLTSGGEQYF
TRBV28,15,-,-,TRBJ2-2,TGTGCCAGCAGCTCCCCGACAGCGAACACCGGGGAGCTGTTTTTT,CASSSPTANTGELFF
TRBV5-1,14,-,-,TRBJ2-5,TGCGCCAGCAATCCTAACGGTTACCAAGAGACCCAGTACTTC,CASNPNGYQETQYF
TRBV6-5,14,-,-,TRBJ1-1,TGTGCCAGCAGTCCGGACACCTGGAACACTGAAGCTTTCTTT,CASSPDTWNTEAFF
TRBV27,14,-,-,TRBJ2-7,TGTGCCAGCAGTTTATATTTCTCGGATCTAGAGCAGTACTTC,CASSLYFSDLEQYF
TRBV5-1,13,-,-,TRBJ2-7,TGCGCCAGCACCTCCTCCGGCGCCTACGAGCAGTACTTC,CASTSSGAYEQYF
TRBV29-1,14,few,-,TRBJ1-5,TGCAGCCCCCAGGCAGGGCCATCCAATCAGCCCCAGCATTTT,CSPQAGPSNQPQHF
TRBV29-1,17,-,TRBD1,TRBJ2-1,TGCAGCGTTGCGGACCCCCTACAGGGGGCGAAAAACAATGAGCAGTTCTTC,CSVADPLQGAKNNEQFF
TRBV18,14,-,-,TRBJ1-1,TGTGCCAGCTCACCACCCCATGGTGGGGTTGAAGCTTTCTTT,CASSPPHGGVEAFF